This T cell receptor beta chain was identified during a study of CD8 T cells in ankylosing spondylitis (dated by TCRdb to about 2017). General notes on the study: The study set out to find disease-linked TCR variants by profiling T cell receptor beta repertoires in ankylosing spondylitis patients and healthy donors. Peripheral blood was sampled, and synovial fluid was also collected from ankylosing spondylitis patients. The full study cohort comprised around 23 ankylosing spondylitis patients and 110 or so healthy donors.

General findings and caveats noted by the study authors: According to the report, matched synovial fluid samples from ankylosing spondylitis patients were significantly enriched for the disease-linked clones. Some of the motif variants had been reported before in the synovial fluid and blood of reactive arthritis patients, a finding that suggests common disease-initiation mechanisms. The disease-linked clones showed a CD8+ phenotype and occurred at relatively low frequencies in peripheral blood. Blood from ankylosing spondylitis patients appeared to be characterized by a TCR beta motif made up of 8 or 9 highly homologous amino acid variants.

Instrument used: Illumina MiSeq. Quantitative 5'-RACE with molecular barcodes was the method used to prepare the TCR beta libraries. The authors' analysis ran thus. A new computational method, built on a probabilistic model of VDJ rearrangement, was used to identify disease-linked TCR variants. TCRdb took the public reads, trimmed them with fastp at Q25, ran MiXCR for clone calling and kept in-frame beta chains. When rows share a CDR3 protein, they turn into one entry using the most common DNA and genes. TCRdb, not the original authors, processed these V and J calls. The sample table lists approximately 24,000 distinct CDR3 sequences, 10% to 15% of them with a count of one. 30% to 35% of the sample lies in the top ten. A distance of 9 bases separates the germline ends of V and J, which lose 5 bases and 4 bases respectively. CDR1 and CDR2 are read off the germline V gene (reference sequence) as DFQATT and SNEGSKA. The CDR3 starts with the cysteine, ends with the phenylalanine, and has 12 residues. CDR3 DNA only is kept here, 36 bases in frame from base 1.

For this clonotype: What antigen it recognizes has not been identified. Base quality data are lacking; no much larger clone is found one base away.

The sequence joins TRBV20-1 to TRBJ1-5; no D gene can be assigned with confidence. The clonotype was recovered from a male donor with ankylosing spondylitis or in good health (not recorded which). Sequencing was done on a sample of blood. CDR3 protein: CSALDRNQPQHF. The DNA sequence is TGCAGTGCTCTGGACCGAAATCAGCCCCAGCATTTT.